The 13 T cell receptor beta chains below were found in one sample sequenced in a study of T cell changes during pregnancy in multiple sclerosis (dated by TCRdb to about 2019). The library relied on the immunoSEQ multiplex PCR assay. TCRdb obtained this table from immuneACCESS and retained in-frame rearrangements with V and J assigned. These tables miss some clones; where compared with another copy, unresolved V genes account for less than half of the shortfall, and the remainder is unexplained. The sample table holds about 80,000 clones, of which around 94% were seen once. Of the sample, around 0.21% is held by the ten largest clones. The sample in question was CD4+ T cells from peripheral blood mononuclear cells, obtained before pregnancy. The receptors were gathered from a female donor with multiple sclerosis, enrolled in a pregnancy study.

This sequence joins TRBV4-1 and TRBJ1-4; 9 bases fit TRBD1. Per the germline V gene, CDR1 is MGHRA and CDR2 is YSYEKL. This CDR3 region has 19 residues. V dropped 1 base and J dropped 6; count of bases not matched to a gene: 15. CDR3 bases: TGCGCCAGCAGCCAAGCTAGGGACAGGGCCGACGGTGGCGATGAAAAACTGTTTTTT. Protein sequence: CASSQARDRADGGDEKLFF.

The rearrangement links TRBV6-1 to TRBJ1-4; TRBD1 matches 11 bases. The CDR3 has 15 residues. V was pared by 6 bases and J by 8 bases, with 8 bases of the junction left unmatched. Looked up from germline, CDR1 is MNHNS and CDR2 is SASEGT. The CDR3, as DNA: TGTGCCAGCAGAACCGGACAGGGGGCGGGAGAAAAACTGTTTTTT. This sequence encodes CASRTGQGAGEKLFF.

The chain uses TRBV7-8 and TRBJ1-4; possibly TRBD1 for D (6 bases). The CDR3 runs 15 residues. CDR1 is SGHVS, CDR2 FQNEAQ, per germline. V was cut by 1 base and J by 4 bases, with 10 bases left in between. CDR3 nucleotide sequence: TGTGCCAGCAGCTTAGGCCAGGGGCTTAATGAAAAACTGTTTTTT. Translation: CASSLGQGLNEKLFF. The full variable domain, rest sourced from reference TRBV7-8 and TRBJ1-4, is GAGVSQSPRYKVAKRGQDVALRCDPISGHVSLFWYQQALGQGPEFLTYFQNEAQLDKSGLPSDRFFAERPEGSVSTLKIQRTQQEDSAVYLCASSLGQGLNEKLFFGSGTQLSVL.

This chain links TRBV4-1 with TRBJ1-2; D is perhaps TRBD1 (6 bases). The ends were cut back, 4 bases at V and 0 bases at J, with 9 bases in the middle. There are 14 residues in the CDR3. Germline CDR1 MGHRA, CDR2 YSYEKL. CDR3 protein: CASSPTGTNYGYTF. In nucleotides, the CDR3 is TGCGCCAGCAGCCCGACAGGTACTAACTATGGCTACACCTTC.

The chain combines TRBV29-1 with TRBJ2-2; the D gene is possibly TRBD2 (6 bases). The germline gives CDR1 SQVTM, CDR2 ANQGSEA. The CDR3 runs to 11 residues. V lost 6 bases to trimming and J lost 5 bases, with 7 bases between them. The CDR3 spells CSVAGTGELFF. CDR3 in DNA: TGCAGCGTGGCGGGGACCGGGGAGCTGTTTTTT.

This chain joins TRBV5-4 and TRBJ1-2, with TRBD1 identical over 11 bases. In germline, CDR1 is SGHNT, CDR2 YYREEE (reference sequence). Germline trimming cut 4 bases from V and 8 bases from J; bases unmatched to any gene: 4. The CDR3 is 13 residues long. CDR3 protein: CASSRTGGEGYTF. The CDR3 region has the DNA TGTGCCAGCAGCCGGACAGGGGGCGAAGGCTACACCTTC. The whole variable domain, remainder taken from reference TRBV5-4 and TRBJ1-2, is ETGVTQSPTHLIKTRGQQVTLRCSSQSGHNTVSWYQQALGQGPQFIFQYYREEENGRGNFPPRFSGLQFPNYSSELNVNALELDDSALYLCASSRTGGEGYTFGSGTRLTVV.

This clone was observed a single time. The chain uses TRBV15 and TRBJ2-3; D gene unclear. CDR3 length equals 15 residues. Trimming pared 2 bases from V and 6 bases from J, leaving 15 bases between. CDR1 LNHNV and CDR2 YYDKDF come from the germline V gene (reference sequence). CDR3 residues: CATSRLGPIRDTQYF. CDR3 bases: TGTGCCACCAGCAGATTGGGCCCCATTCGGGATACGCAGTATTTT.

This rearrangement joins TRBV28 to TRBJ1-2; no clear D. Germline CDR1 and CDR2: MDHEN and SYDVKM. The V end was cut by 6 bases, the J end by 4 bases, with 18 bases between. The CDR3 spans 15 residues. The CDR3 bases are TGTGCCAGCAGCTCGGCGGAGGGAGTAGGCTATGGCTACACCTTC. Translated, it gives CASSSAEGVGYGYTF.

This chain links TRBV6-5 with TRBJ1-2, with 7 bases that match TRBD1. CDR1 MNHEY and CDR2 SVGAGI come from the germline V gene. The CDR3 contains 13 residues. Unmatched junction bases numbered 7, after V lost 4 bases and J lost 8 bases. The CDR3 region is CASSWDSYRGYTF. DNA for the CDR3: TGTGCCAGCAGTTGGGACAGCTACAGGGGCTACACCTTC.

The CDR3 bases are TGTGCCAGCAGCGTGGGACAGAACACTGAAGCTTTCTTT. This codes for CASSVGQNTEAFF. This chain connects TRBV7-3 to TRBJ1-1; TRBD1 might be the D (6 bases). The germline gives CDR1 SGHTA, CDR2 FQGTGA. This CDR3 is 13 amino acids long. The ends were cut back, 5 bases at V and 1 base at J, with 8 bases in the middle.

The chain combines TRBV5-1 with TRBJ1-1; TRBD1 agrees at 7 bases. This CDR3 region has 13 residues. Trimming at V came to 4 bases and at J to 8 bases, leaving 8 bases not matched to a gene. Per germline, CDR1 SGHRS and CDR2 YFSETQ. Written as DNA, the CDR3 is TGCGCCAGCAGCCCCGGGACAGCCAACGAAGCTTTCTTT. Its translation: CASSPGTANEAFF.

V and J are TRBV5-1 and TRBJ2-1; 8 bases are a match to TRBD2. Germline values: CDR1 SGHRS, CDR2 YFSETQ. The CDR3 has 15 residues. Trimming at V came to 1 base and at J to 2 bases, leaving 2 bases not matched to a gene. The CDR3 protein is CASSLLGLAYNEQFF. Written as DNA, the CDR3 is TGCGCCAGCAGCTTGTTGGGACTAGCCTACAATGAGCAGTTCTTC. Supplemented by reference TRBV5-1 and TRBJ2-1, the full variable domain reads KAGVTQTPRYLIKTRGQQVTLSCSPISGHRSVSWYQQTPGQGLQFLFEYFSETQRNKGNFPGRFSGRQFSNSRSEMNVSTLELGDSALYLCASSLLGLAYNEQFFGPGTRLTVL.

The J gene is TRBJ2-7, the V gene TRBV27; D might be TRBD1 (5 bases). The germline CDR1 and CDR2 sequences are MNHEY and SMNVEV (reference sequence). This CDR3 has 14 amino acids. Trimming shortened V by 3 bases and J by 4 bases, and 13 bases separated the two germline ends. CDR3 bases: TGTGCCAGCAGTTTCAGGGAAGGAAGGTACGAGCAGTACTTC. Translating it yields CASSFREGRYEQYF.